The sequence of this TCR beta chain was determined in a study of OX40 agonist ivuxolimab in advanced cancers. Study context: At doses from 0.01 to 10 mg/kg, patients were given intravenous ivuxolimab every 2 weeks.

Data came from immunoSEQ multiplex PCR; TCRdb stores just in-frame clones and leaves some out. The sample lists about 76,000 clones, 80% to 90% seen once, with approximately 5.1% in the top ten. Collection of blood occurred at baseline, at cycle 4 day 1, and at cycle 7 day 1. CDR3 length: 15 residues. V shed 3 bases, J shed 2 bases, and the junction held 5 bases outside the gene matches. Germline assignment: CDR1 SGHVS and CDR2 FNYEAQ. This clonotype originated in an adult with an advanced solid tumor such as melanoma, head and neck, liver or kidney cancer. The chain recombines TRBV7-6 with TRBJ2-3; TRBD1 agrees at 7 bases. The sequencing here drew on CD4+ or CD8+ T cells sorted from blood, taken in a trial of the OX40 agonist ivuxolimab. CDR3 sequence (DNA): TGTGCCAGCAGCTTCGAGACAGGGTTCACAGATACGCAGTATTTT. Its protein is CASSFETGFTDTQYF.